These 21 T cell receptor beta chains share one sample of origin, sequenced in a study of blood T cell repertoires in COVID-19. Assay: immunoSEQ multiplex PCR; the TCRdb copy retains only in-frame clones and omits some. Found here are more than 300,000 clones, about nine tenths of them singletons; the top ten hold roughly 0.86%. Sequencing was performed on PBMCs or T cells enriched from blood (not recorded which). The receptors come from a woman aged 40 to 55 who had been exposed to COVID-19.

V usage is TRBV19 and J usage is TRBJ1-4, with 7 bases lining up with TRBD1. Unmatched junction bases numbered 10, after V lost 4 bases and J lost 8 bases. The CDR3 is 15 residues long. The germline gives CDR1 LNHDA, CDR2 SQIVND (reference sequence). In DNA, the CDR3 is TGTGCCAGTAGTACTCTCGACAGGGCTGTAGAAAAACTGTTTTTT. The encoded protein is CASSTLDRAVEKLFF.

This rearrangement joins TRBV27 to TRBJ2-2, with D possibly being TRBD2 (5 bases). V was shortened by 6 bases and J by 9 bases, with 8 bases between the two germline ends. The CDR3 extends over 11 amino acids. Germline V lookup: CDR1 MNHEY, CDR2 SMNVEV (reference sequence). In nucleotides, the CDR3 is TGTGCCAGCAGAGAGCGGAGGGAGCTGTTTTTT. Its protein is CASRERRELFF.

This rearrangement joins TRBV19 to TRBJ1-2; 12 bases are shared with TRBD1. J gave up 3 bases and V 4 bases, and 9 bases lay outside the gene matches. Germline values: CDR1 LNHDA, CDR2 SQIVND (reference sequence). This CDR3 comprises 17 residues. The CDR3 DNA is TGTGCCAGTAGTAGCCCGGGACAGGGGGCGCGGGACTATGGCTACACCTTC. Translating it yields CASSSPGQGARDYGYTF.

The CDR3 bases are TGTGCCAGCAGTGTTTTGGGACAGGGGATTAATGAGCAGTTCTTC. Protein: CASSVLGQGINEQFF. The chain joins TRBV27 to TRBJ2-1, with 10 bases identical to TRBD1. The V gene's germline CDR1 is MNHEY and CDR2 SMNVEV (reference sequence). Trimming took 5 bases from V and 7 from J; bases not matched to a gene: 8. The CDR3 spans 15 residues.

DNA for the CDR3: TGTGCCAGCAGCTTGATGTCTAGCGAACGGGTTTACAATGAGCAGTTCTTC. Protein product: CASSLMSSERVYNEQFF. This chain joins TRBV5-8 and TRBJ2-1, with D perhaps TRBD2 (6 bases). V shed 1 base and J shed 4 bases, with 18 bases lying between them. The germline CDR1 and CDR2 sequences are SGHTS and YDEGEE. This CDR3 spans 17 amino acids.

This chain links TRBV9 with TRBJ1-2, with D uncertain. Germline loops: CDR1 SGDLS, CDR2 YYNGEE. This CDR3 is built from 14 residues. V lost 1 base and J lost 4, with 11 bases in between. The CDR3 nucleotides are TGTGCCAGCAGCGTATCCGAGGGCTTCTATGGCTACACCTTC. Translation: CASSVSEGFYGYTF.

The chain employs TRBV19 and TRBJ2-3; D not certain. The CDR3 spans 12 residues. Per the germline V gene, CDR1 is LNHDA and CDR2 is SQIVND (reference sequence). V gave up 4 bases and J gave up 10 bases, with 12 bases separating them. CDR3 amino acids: CASSTLLIPQYF. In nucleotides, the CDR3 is TGTGCCAGTAGTACCTTACTAATTCCGCAGTATTTT.

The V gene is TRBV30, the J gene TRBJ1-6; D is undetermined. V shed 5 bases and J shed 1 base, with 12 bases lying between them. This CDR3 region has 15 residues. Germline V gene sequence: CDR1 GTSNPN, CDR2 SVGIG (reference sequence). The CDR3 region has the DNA TGTGCCTGGCGGACTTTCACGTCCTATAATTCACCCCTCCACTTT. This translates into CAWRTFTSYNSPLHF.

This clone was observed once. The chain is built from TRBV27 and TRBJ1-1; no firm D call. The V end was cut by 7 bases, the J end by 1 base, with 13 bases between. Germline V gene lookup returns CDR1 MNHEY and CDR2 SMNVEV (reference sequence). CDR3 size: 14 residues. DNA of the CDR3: TGTGCCAGCAAAGTTACTAGAGGGAACACTGAAGCTTTCTTT. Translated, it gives CASKVTRGNTEAFF.

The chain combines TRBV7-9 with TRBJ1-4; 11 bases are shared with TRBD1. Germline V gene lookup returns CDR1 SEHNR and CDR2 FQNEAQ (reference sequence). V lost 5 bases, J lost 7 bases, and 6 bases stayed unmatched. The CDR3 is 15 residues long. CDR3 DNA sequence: TGTGCCAGCAGCAAGGGGGACAGGGGGTTTGAAAAACTGTTTTTT. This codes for CASSKGDRGFEKLFF.

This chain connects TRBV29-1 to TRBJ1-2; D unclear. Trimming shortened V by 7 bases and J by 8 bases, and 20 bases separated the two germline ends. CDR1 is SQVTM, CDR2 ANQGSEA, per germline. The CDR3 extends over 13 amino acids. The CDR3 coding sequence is TGCAGCGCCCGAACCCCGGCGGGATTAGGCTACACCTTC. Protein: CSARTPAGLGYTF.

The CDR3 loop is CASSTVAEKLFF. DNA of the CDR3: TGTGCCAGTAGTACGGTTGCCGAAAAACTGTTTTTT. The chain uses TRBV19 and TRBJ1-4, with D hard to call. Trimming left V 4 bases short and J 8 bases short, with 8 bases between. Looked up from germline, CDR1 is LNHDA and CDR2 is SQIVND (reference sequence). CDR3 length: 12 amino acids.

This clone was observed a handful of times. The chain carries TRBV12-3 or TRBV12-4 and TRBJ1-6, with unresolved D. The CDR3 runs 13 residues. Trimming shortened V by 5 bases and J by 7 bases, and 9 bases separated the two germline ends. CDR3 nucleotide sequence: TGTGCCAGCAGTGGAGAGGGCAATTCACCCCTCCACTTT. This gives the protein CASSGEGNSPLHF.

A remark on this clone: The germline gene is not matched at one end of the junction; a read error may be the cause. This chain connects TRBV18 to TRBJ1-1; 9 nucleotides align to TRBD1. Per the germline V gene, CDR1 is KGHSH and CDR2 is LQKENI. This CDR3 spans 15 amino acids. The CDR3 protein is CASSPLGQGNSEAFF. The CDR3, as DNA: TGTGCCAGCTCACCACTGGGACAGGGAAACAGTGAAGCTTTCTTT.

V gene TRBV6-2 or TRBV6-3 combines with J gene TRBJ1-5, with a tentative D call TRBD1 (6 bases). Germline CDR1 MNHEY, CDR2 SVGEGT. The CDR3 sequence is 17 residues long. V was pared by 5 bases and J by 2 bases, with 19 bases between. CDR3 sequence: CASSTLFGGLGNQPQHF. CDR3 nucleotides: TGTGCCAGCAGTACCCTCTTTGGGGGCTTGGGCAATCAGCCCCAGCATTTT.

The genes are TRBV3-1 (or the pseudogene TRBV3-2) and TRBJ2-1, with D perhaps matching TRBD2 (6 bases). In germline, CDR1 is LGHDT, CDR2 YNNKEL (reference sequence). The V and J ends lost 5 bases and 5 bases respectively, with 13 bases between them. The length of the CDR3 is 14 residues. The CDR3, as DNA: TGTGCCAGCAGCAGAGAGGGAGGAAACAATGAGCAGTTCTTC. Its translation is CASSREGGNNEQFF.

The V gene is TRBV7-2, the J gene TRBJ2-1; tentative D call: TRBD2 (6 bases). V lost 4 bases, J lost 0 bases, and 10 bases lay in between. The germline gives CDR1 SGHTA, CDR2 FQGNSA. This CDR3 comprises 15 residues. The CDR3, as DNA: TGTGCCAGCAGCTCCACAGCGGGCTCCTACAATGAGCAGTTCTTC. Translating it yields CASSSTAGSYNEQFF.

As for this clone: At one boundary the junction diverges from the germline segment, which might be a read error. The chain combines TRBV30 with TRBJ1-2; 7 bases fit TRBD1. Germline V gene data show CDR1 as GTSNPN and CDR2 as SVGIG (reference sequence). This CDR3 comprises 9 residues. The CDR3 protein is CAWGGGPGF. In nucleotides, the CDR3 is TGTGCCTGGGGAGGGGGCCCCGGCTTC.

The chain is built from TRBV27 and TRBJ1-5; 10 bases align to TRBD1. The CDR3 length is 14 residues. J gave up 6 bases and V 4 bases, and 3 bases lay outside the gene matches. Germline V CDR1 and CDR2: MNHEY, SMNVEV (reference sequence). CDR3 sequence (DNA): TGTGCCAGCAGTTGGGACAGGGGAGCTCAGCCCCAGCATTTT. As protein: CASSWDRGAQPQHF.

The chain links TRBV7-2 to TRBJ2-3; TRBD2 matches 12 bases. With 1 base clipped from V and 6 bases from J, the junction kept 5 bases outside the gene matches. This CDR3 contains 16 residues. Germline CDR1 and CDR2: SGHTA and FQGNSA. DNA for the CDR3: TGTGCCAGCAGCTTAGGGGCTAGCGGGAGGGGGGATACGCAGTATTTT. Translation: CASSLGASGRGDTQYF.

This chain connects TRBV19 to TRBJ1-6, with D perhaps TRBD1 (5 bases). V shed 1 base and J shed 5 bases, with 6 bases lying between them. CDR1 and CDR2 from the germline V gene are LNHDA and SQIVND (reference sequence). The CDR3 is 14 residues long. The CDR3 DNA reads TGTGCCAGTAGTATAGGGGGGGATAATTCACCCCTCCACTTT. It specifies CASSIGGDNSPLHF.